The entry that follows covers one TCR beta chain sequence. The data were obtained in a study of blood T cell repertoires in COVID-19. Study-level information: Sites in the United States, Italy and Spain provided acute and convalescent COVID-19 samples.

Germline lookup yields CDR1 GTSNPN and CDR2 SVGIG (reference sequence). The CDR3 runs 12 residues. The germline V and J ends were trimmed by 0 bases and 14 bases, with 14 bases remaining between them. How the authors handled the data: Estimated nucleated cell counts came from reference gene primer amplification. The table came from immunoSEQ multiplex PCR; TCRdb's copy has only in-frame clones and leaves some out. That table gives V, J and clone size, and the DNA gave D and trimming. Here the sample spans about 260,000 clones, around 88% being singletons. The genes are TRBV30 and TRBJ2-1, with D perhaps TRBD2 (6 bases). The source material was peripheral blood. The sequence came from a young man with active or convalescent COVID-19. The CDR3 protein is CAWSVSGRLKFF. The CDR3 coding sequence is TGTGCCTGGAGTGTGTCGGGGAGGTTAAAGTTCTTC.